This TCR beta chain was documented in a study of regulatory T cells in long-lasting Graves disease. Regarding time point: newly diagnosed GD, antithyroid drugs for less than 3 months. From RNA extracted from PBMCs, the TCR library was made. The authors drew patients from an endocrinology department in Xi'an, China. The V segment lost 2 bases and the J segment 5 bases; nucleotides outside the gene matches: 14. The CDR3 extends over 18 amino acids. Germline V gene lookup returns CDR1 SNHLY and CDR2 FYNNEI. Sequencing libraries for TCR beta were prepared with iRepertoire HTBI primers and Arm-PCR of CDR3 regions. TCRdb re-called the multiplex PCR reads through MiXCR, storing one row per CDR3 protein. The table shows fewer than 350,000 distinct CDR3 sequences, with over 15% occurring only once. This clonotype showed up many times.

This chain joins TRBV2 and TRBJ2-7; 11 bases agree with TRBD1. Material: peripheral blood mononuclear cells (PBMCs), obtained at new diagnosis, from a patient treated with antithyroid drugs. The sequence derives from a female donor with Graves disease. Here the CDR3 DNA reads TGTGCCAGCAGTGAATTTTGGACAGGGGGCGGCATCGGCGACGAGCAGTACTTC. Translating gives CASSEFWTGGGIGDEQYF.